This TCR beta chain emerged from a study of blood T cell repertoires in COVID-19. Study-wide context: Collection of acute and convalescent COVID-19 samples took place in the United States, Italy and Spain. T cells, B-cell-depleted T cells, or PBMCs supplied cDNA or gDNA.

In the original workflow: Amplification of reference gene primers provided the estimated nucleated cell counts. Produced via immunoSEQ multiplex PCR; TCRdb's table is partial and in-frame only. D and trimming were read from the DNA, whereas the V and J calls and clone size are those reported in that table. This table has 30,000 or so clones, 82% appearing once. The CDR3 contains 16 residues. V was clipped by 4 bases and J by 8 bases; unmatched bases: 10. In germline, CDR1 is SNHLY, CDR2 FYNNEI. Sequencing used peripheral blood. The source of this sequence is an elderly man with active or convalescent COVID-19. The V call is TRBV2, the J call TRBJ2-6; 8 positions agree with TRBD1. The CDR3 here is CASSGLDRVIPNVLTF. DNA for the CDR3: TGTGCCAGCAGTGGATTGGACAGGGTAATCCCCAACGTCCTGACTTTC. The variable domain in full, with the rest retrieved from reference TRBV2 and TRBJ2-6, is EPEVTQTPSHQVTQMGQEVILRCVPISNHLYFYWYRQILGQKVEFLVSFYNNEISEKSEIFDDQFSVERPDGSNFTLKIRSTKLEDSAMYFCASSGLDRVIPNVLTFGAGSRLTVL.